The entry that follows covers one T cell receptor beta chain sequence. This clonotype was observed at least ten times. Which antigen it targets is not known. No base-level quality is on record; no much larger clone is a single base apart. This entry belongs to a study of naive and memory T cell subsets (dated by TCRdb to between 2016 and 2019). Background on the whole study: The figure summarizing the skin biopsy and whole blood samples listed about 10 blood donors, 7 tuberculin skin test biopsies and 3 saline control biopsies. PCR2 was typically a SYBR Green qPCR stopped at a set threshold; low-input samples could instead use end-point PCR (around 6 cycles). The research as a whole found: The RNA-based method was acknowledged to be potentially sensitive to changes in TCR transcripts with T cell activation and differentiation.

For whole blood analysis, less than 3 ml of peripheral blood was drawn from adult healthy volunteers into Tempus tubes, and RNA was extracted according to the manufacturer's instructions. The study reported a robust and sensitive protocol to amplify, sequence and analyze TCRs, based on 3' ligation of a UMI-containing oligonucleotide to TCR cDNA. Total RNA was used without cell sorting and was treated with RQ1 DNase before reverse transcription, with a target input of roughly 1 to 1000 ng. To check how robust the pipeline was in samples where T cells make up a minority population, libraries were built from skin biopsies and whole blood. CDR1 and CDR2 are drawn from the germline V gene (reference sequence): LGHDT, YNNKEL. The CDR3, cysteine through phenylalanine, is 14 amino acids long. CDR3 DNA is the only sequence kept; it has 42 bases, read in frame from the first base. V and J are trimmed by 5 bases and 0 bases, and the gene matches miss 0 bases of the junction.

Libraries were made using 5' RACE. For the blood and skin samples, TCR RNA was reverse transcribed with SuperScript IV using primers for the alpha and beta constant regions. The ligated cDNA was amplified in four rounds of PCR with nested alpha and beta constant region primers together with the SP2 primer. An oligonucleotide carrying the Illumina SP2 primer and a UMI was ligated to the cDNA 3' end using T4 RNA ligase 1. The 12-nucleotide UMI was composed of two random hexamers separated by an eight-base spacer, which was included to prevent hairpin formation. From the second PCR onward, the TCR alpha and beta chain libraries were handled separately, and dual indexing was used for multiplexing. After pooling, the indexed libraries were analyzed by capillary electrophoresis and sequenced on either an Illumina MiSeq or NextSeq. Libraries were spiked with PhiX DNA at about 4.5-7.5% so that base diversity was increased and cluster recognition was improved. On the authors' methods: Demultiplexor extracted UMIs from read 2, combined them with read 1 TCR sequence, and split reads by sample indices. V and J genes and V-J junctions were identified by Decombinator, which gave every TCR a five-part identifier that included V and J deletions. UMIs were used by Collapsinator to correct sequencing errors and PCR amplification heterogeneity, so that a UMI-based abundance was obtained for each TCR. CDR3Translator turned identifiers into nucleotide sequence, translated the nucleotide sequence into amino acids, and pulled out CDR3 regions based on terminal motifs. Error-corrected alpha and beta TCR counts from blood and skin were compared after normalization to input RNA amount. TCRdb redid the processing of the public reads, applying fastp at Q25 and MiXCR, and retained in-frame beta chains. For every CDR3 protein sequence, its rows merge into one entry that carries the most common genes and DNA. These V and J calls rely on TCRdb rather than the paper's analysis. The sample table shows more than 20,000 distinct CDR3 sequences, and roughly 23% are seen once. The ten largest clonotypes hold around 1.8% of the sample.

This receptor was taken from a female donor in good health. Recombination linked TRBV3-1 to TRBJ2-5; TRBD2 aligns with 10 central bases. The CDR3 is CASSTSGDQETQYF. The DNA sequence is given as TGTGCCAGCAGCACTAGCGGGGACCAAGAGACCCAGTACTTC.